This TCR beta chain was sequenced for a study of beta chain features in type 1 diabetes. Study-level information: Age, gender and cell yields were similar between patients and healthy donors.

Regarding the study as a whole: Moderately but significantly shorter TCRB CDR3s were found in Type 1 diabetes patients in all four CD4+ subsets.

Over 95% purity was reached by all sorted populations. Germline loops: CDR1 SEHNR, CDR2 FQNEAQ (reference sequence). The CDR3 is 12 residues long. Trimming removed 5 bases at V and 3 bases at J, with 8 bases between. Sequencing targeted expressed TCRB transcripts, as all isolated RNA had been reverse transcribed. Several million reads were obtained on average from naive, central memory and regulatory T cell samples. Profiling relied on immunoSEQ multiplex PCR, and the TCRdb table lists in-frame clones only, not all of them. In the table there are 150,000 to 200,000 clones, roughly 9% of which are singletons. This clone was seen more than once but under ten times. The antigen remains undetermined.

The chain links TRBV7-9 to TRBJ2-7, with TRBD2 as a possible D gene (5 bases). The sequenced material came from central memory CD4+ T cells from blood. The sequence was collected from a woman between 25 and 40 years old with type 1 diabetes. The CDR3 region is CASSPTSYEQYF. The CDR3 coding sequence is TGTGCCAGCAGCCCCACTAGCTACGAGCAGTACTTC.